This TCR beta chain originates from a study of regulatory T cells in long-lasting Graves disease. Described time point: persistent/refractory GD, antithyroid drugs over 5 years with positive TRAb. Following extraction of RNA from PBMCs, that RNA was used to make the TCR library. In this cohort, patients came from an endocrinology department located in Xi'an, China. The peripheral blood volume drawn was 7.5 to 10 milliliters, and it was collected into EDTA tubes. Construction of the TCR beta libraries employed iRepertoire HTBI primers in conjunction with Arm-PCR of CDR3 regions. TCRdb re-derived calls from the multiplex PCR reads in MiXCR, one entry per CDR3 protein. The sample includes nearly 350,000 distinct CDR3 sequences, around 19% seen only once; the top ten take less than 30%. Looked up from germline, CDR1 is DFQATT and CDR2 is SNEGSKA (reference sequence). The CDR3 consists of 14 residues. The V segment lost 7 bases and the J segment 5 bases; nucleotides outside the gene matches: 13.

Notes on the study in general: Accuracy could have been hurt by small sample size. Persistent disease preferred TRBV28, TRBJ1-2 and TRBJ2-5.

This clonotype has just a few counts. What it recognizes is unknown. The V call is TRBV20-1, the J call TRBJ1-1; 7 bases line up with TRBD1. This sample comprised peripheral blood mononuclear cells (PBMCs), obtained when the disease was refractory, from a patient treated with antithyroid drugs. The origin of this receptor is a female donor with Graves disease. CDR3 residues: CSVHSRGARTEAFF. The CDR3 DNA reads as TGCAGTGTCCATTCCAGGGGGGCGCGAACTGAAGCTTTCTTT.